This record looks at one T cell receptor (beta chain) sequence and its context. This table comes from immunoSEQ multiplex PCR, and its TCRdb copy is limited to in-frame clones, with some not included. Among 300,000 to 400,000 clones listed, about 87% were seen once. This specimen comes from a study of blood T cell repertoires in COVID-19. Trimming left V 7 bases short and J 0 bases short, with 25 bases between. Germline CDR1 is MRHNA and CDR2 is SNTAGT. The CDR3 runs to 18 residues. This sequence was found in a woman aged 45-65 years with COVID-19, enrolled during active disease. The rearrangement links TRBV6-4 to TRBJ2-7; tentatively, D is TRBD1 (8 bases). Sequencing was carried out using peripheral blood. DNA for the CDR3: TGTGCCAGCACCCGGACAGGGACTACCGGAAGGACCTCCTACGAGCAGTACTTC. It encodes CASTRTGTTGRTSYEQYF.